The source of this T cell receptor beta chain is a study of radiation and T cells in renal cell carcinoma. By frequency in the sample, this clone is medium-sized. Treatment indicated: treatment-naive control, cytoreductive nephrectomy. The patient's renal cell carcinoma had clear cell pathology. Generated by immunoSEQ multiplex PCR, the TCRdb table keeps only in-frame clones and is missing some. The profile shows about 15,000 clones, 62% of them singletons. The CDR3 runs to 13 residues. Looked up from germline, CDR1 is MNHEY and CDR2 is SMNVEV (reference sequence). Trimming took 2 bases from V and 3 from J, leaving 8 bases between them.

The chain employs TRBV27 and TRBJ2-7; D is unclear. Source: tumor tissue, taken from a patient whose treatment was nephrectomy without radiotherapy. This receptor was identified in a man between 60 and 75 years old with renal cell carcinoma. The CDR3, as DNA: TGTGCCAGCAGTTTAAACGAGGTCTACGAGCAGTACTTC. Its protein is CASSLNEVYEQYF.